The 12 T cell receptor beta chains below come from one sample, sequenced in a study of CD8+CD57+ T cells in acquired aplastic anemia (dated by TCRdb to about 2018). Sequencer: Illumina HiSeq 2000. TCR beta VDJ combination and CDR3 sequence profiling used genomic DNA as the template. Starting from the raw public reads, TCRdb applied fastp trimming at Q25, assembled clones with MiXCR and retained in-frame beta chains. Rows are unified per CDR3 protein, each entry keeping the most common DNA and genes. The sample has 150,000 to 200,000 distinct CDR3 sequences on record, 40% to 50% of them singletons. Over 25% of the sample rests with the top ten. Patients chosen for sequencing had shown expansion of CD8+CD57+ cells by flow cytometry. The specimen was sorted CD4+, CD8+, or CD8+CD57+ T cells (not recorded which) from PBMCs. The receptors were sampled from a human donor with aplastic anemia.

This clonotype was seen repeatedly, ten times or more. The chain joins TRBV5-6 to TRBJ1-1, with a tentative D call TRBD1 (6 bases). The CDR3 covers 14 residues. V lost 5 bases and J lost 0, with 11 bases in between. Germline assignment: CDR1 SGHDT and CDR2 YYEEEE. CDR3 nucleotides: TGTGCCAGCAGGATGGACAGACTGAACACTGAAGCTTTCTTT. This codes for CASRMDRLNTEAFF.

This chain joins TRBV10-2 and TRBJ1-1, with D unclear. CDR1 is WSHSY and CDR2 is SAAADI in the germline V gene. The CDR3 is made up of 12 amino acids. V gave up 3 bases and J gave up 11 bases, with 13 bases separating them. The CDR3 is CASSEKDRMAFF. CDR3 bases: TGCGCCAGCAGTGAAAAAGACCGAATGGCTTTCTTT.

In its sample, this clonotype was seen many times. The J gene is TRBJ2-1, the V gene TRBV4-1; 7 bases align to TRBD2. V lost 4 bases to trimming and J lost 7 bases; unmatched junction nucleotides: 10. Germline CDR1 is MGHRA and CDR2 is YSYEKL. There are 15 residues in the CDR3. CDR3 residues: CASSLSGFGRNEQFF. The CDR3, as DNA: TGCGCCAGCAGCCTTAGCGGGTTTGGACGGAATGAGCAGTTCTTC.

The V gene is TRBV11-3, the J gene TRBJ2-7; D possibly matches TRBD1 or TRBD2 (5 bases each). The J call is in doubt because the DNA end fits TRBJ2-5 better. This CDR3 has 13 residues. The V gene's germline CDR1 is SGHNT and CDR2 YENEEA. CDR3 nucleotides: TGTGCCAGCAGCCTGGGGGACGGGGAGACCCAGTACTTC. Its protein product is CASSLGDGETQYF.

The chain employs TRBV10-2 and TRBJ1-2; D is unclear. The germline V gene encodes CDR1 WSHSY and CDR2 SAAADI. The V end was cut by 4 bases, the J end by 9 bases, with 15 bases between. The CDR3 sequence is 13 residues long. CDR3 nucleotide sequence: TGCGCCAGCAGTGGAGTGAGGGCGACAAGCTACACCTTC. Protein product: CASSGVRATSYTF.

In this sample, this clonotype turned up many times. The chain is built from TRBV20-1 and TRBJ1-6, with 8 bases identical to TRBD1. Germline lookup yields CDR1 DFQATT and CDR2 SNEGSKA (reference sequence). V shed 0 bases and J 7 bases; nucleotides not matched to a gene: 5. The CDR3 consists of 15 residues. CDR3 region: CSARDPAGGNSPLHF. CDR3 in DNA: TGCAGTGCTAGAGATCCGGCAGGGGGCAATTCACCCCTCCACTTT.

This clonotype was observed at least ten times. This rearrangement joins TRBV7-2 to TRBJ2-7; D remains unclear. V was trimmed by 0 bases and J by 3 bases, leaving 6 bases between them. The CDR3 length is 13 residues. In germline, CDR1 is SGHTA, CDR2 FQGNSA. In nucleotides, the CDR3 is TGTGCCAGCAGCTTAGCGCCGGGCTACGAGCAGTACTTC. As protein: CASSLAPGYEQYF.

This clonotype was recorded many times. This chain links TRBV25-1 with TRBJ1-1; no reliable D call. Looked up from germline, CDR1 is MGHDK and CDR2 is SYGVNS. The CDR3 consists of 14 residues. Trimming removed 4 bases from V and 2 bases from J, with 11 bases in between. This CDR3 is CASSGVAINTEAFF. Here the CDR3 DNA reads TGTGCCAGCAGTGGCGTAGCTATTAACACTGAAGCTTTCTTT.

The sample holds a few counts of this clonotype. The chain recombines TRBV27 with TRBJ2-7, with a weak D call TRBD2 (5 bases). V gave up 5 bases and J gave up 3 bases, with 23 bases separating them. This CDR3 has 17 amino acids. The germline V gene has CDR1 MNHEY and CDR2 SMNVEV (reference sequence). The CDR3 loop reads CASSPPGLKVGFYEQYF. As DNA, the CDR3 is TGTGCCAGCAGTCCCCCCGGACTGAAGGTGGGATTCTACGAGCAGTACTTC.

In its sample, this clonotype was seen many times. V is TRBV5-6 and J is TRBJ1-1; D call uncertain. The V gene lost 3 bases and the J gene lost 0 bases, with 12 bases spanning the gap. Germline V gene data show CDR1 as SGHDT and CDR2 as YYEEEE. This CDR3 is 15 amino acids long. DNA for the CDR3: TGTGCCAGCAGCTCCGTTGGACCTATGAACACTGAAGCTTTCTTT. It translates to CASSSVGPMNTEAFF.

For this clonotype: At one end the junction does not follow the germline gene, possibly because of a read error. The V call is TRBV15, the J call TRBJ2-1, with TRBD1 identical over 9 bases. This CDR3 comprises 13 residues. The germline V gene encodes CDR1 LNHNV and CDR2 YYDKDF (reference sequence). The CDR3 DNA sequence: TGTGCCACCAGCAGGGACAGGGGTCATGAGCAGCTCTTC. It encodes CATSRDRGHEQLF.

The chain combines TRBV27 with TRBJ1-1, with TRBD1 identical over 7 bases. The CDR3 is 12 amino acids. Germline assignment: CDR1 MNHEY and CDR2 SMNVEV (reference sequence). The V gene end was trimmed by 5 bases and the J gene end by 11 bases; junction bases not matched to a gene: 8. CDR3 residues: CASSPTGHGAFF. In nucleotides, the CDR3 is TGTGCCAGCAGTCCGACAGGGCACGGGGCTTTCTTT.